These 21 T cell receptor beta chains share one sample of origin, sequenced in a study of cytomegalovirus exposure and HLA in healthy donors. PCR primers comprised 60 Vbeta and 13 Jbeta primers. Profiling relied on immunoSEQ multiplex PCR, and the TCRdb table lists in-frame clones only, not all of them. The data contain over 45,000 clones, about 84% of them seen just once; the ten biggest clones take up more than 1.4%. The material sequenced was PBMCs. These receptors originate from a female donor in good health and CMV-seronegative.

In regard to this clone: One end of the junction is discordant with germline, which a read error may explain. Here the CDR3 reads CAASRDVEDYGYTF. The DNA for the CDR3 is TGTGCCGCCAGCAGAGATGTTGAGGATTATGGCTACACCTTC. The chain couples TRBV15 to TRBJ1-2; D is ambiguous. The CDR3 sequence is 14 residues long. Per germline, CDR1 LNHNV and CDR2 YYDKDF (reference sequence).

The V gene is TRBV9, the J gene TRBJ1-1, with 9 bases aligning to TRBD1. The trim removed 3 bases at V and 3 bases at J, leaving 3 bases unmatched. This CDR3 spans 14 amino acids. Germline-derived CDR1 and CDR2 are SGDLS and YYNGEE. Written as DNA, the CDR3 is TGTGCCAGCAGCGCCGACAGGGGGGACACTGAAGCTTTCTTT. As protein: CASSADRGDTEAFF.

The chain recombines TRBV7-8 with TRBJ1-6; D gene uncertain. V was clipped by 2 bases and J by 13 bases, with 18 bases between them. This CDR3 has 15 amino acids. CDR1 is SGHVS, CDR2 FQNEAQ, per germline. The CDR3 loop reads CASSLLGPDNAPLHF. Written as DNA, the CDR3 is TGTGCCAGCAGCTTACTAGGTCCTGATAACGCGCCCCTCCACTTT.

The V gene is TRBV2, the J gene TRBJ1-6; D possibly corresponds to TRBD1 (5 bases). Trimming removed 6 bases at V and 7 bases at J, with 10 bases between. Germline V gene sequence: CDR1 SNHLY, CDR2 FYNNEI. The CDR3 spans 13 residues. In DNA, the CDR3 is TGTGCCAGCAGCCCCGGGGGGAATTCACCCCTCCACTTT. The encoded protein is CASSPGGNSPLHF.

The chain is built from TRBV30 and TRBJ1-5; TRBD1 matches at 8 bases. V shed 2 bases and J 2 bases; nucleotides not matched to a gene: 5. The CDR3 totals 15 residues. Germline V gene sequence: CDR1 GTSNPN, CDR2 SVGIG (reference sequence). In DNA, the CDR3 is TGTGCCTGGAGTACGAGGGACAGGCGCAATCAGCCCCAGCATTTT. It is translated as CAWSTRDRRNQPQHF.

The chain couples TRBV2 to TRBJ1-1, with 7 bases lining up with TRBD1. Germline CDR1 is SNHLY and CDR2 is FYNNEI. The CDR3 totals 12 residues. V shed 5 bases, J shed 7 bases, and the junction held 4 bases outside the gene matches. The DNA for the CDR3 is TGTGCCAGCAGTTCCAGGGGGAATGAAGCTTTCTTT. Its protein is CASSSRGNEAFF.

This clone appeared a few times. The chain links TRBV11-2 to TRBJ2-5; TRBD2 is a possible D gene (6 bases). V shed 5 bases and J shed 6 bases, with 10 bases lying between them. Germline CDR1 and CDR2: SGHAT and FQNNGV. There are 12 residues in the CDR3. The CDR3 DNA is TGTGCCAGCAGCCCGGAGGGCAAGACCCAGTACTTC. It encodes CASSPEGKTQYF.

The chain has TRBV6-1 and TRBJ2-3, with D hard to call. The CDR3 extends over 15 amino acids. V dropped 7 bases and J dropped 6 bases, with 20 bases sitting between them. Germline V gene data show CDR1 as MNHNS and CDR2 as SASEGT. The CDR3 nucleotides are TGTGCCAGCACCTTTTTGGCAGGCCAAGATGATACGCAGTATTTT. Translation: CASTFLAGQDDTQYF.

The chain is built from TRBV4-2 and TRBJ1-5; a weak D match, TRBD1 (6 bases). The CDR3 covers 17 residues. From germline, CDR1 is LGHNA and CDR2 YNFKEQ. Trimming cost V 0 bases and J 5 bases, with 17 bases left between them. This CDR3 is CASSQEEALNRDQPQHF. The CDR3 DNA reads as TGTGCCAGCAGCCAAGAGGAGGCATTGAACAGGGATCAGCCCCAGCATTTT.

The chain uses TRBV4-1 and TRBJ1-2, with TRBD1 identical over 7 bases. Germline assignment: CDR1 MGHRA and CDR2 YSYEKL. There are 15 residues in the CDR3. The ends lost 2 bases at V and 4 bases at J; junction bases unmatched: 7. The CDR3 nucleotides are TGCGCCAGCAGCCAATTCGTGTGGACAGGCTATGGCTACACCTTC. Translation: CASSQFVWTGYGYTF.

The rearrangement uses TRBV4-2 and TRBJ1-1, with TRBD1 identical over 7 bases. The germline gives CDR1 LGHNA, CDR2 YNFKEQ. With 2 bases clipped from V and 1 base from J, the junction kept 7 bases outside the gene matches. The CDR3 consists of 16 residues. The CDR3 region is CASSQLSGGKNTEAFF. The CDR3 coding sequence is TGTGCCAGCAGCCAACTCTCAGGGGGGAAGAACACTGAAGCTTTCTTT.

In its sample, this clone was seen a few times. This sequence joins TRBV7-9 and TRBJ1-2; 8 positions agree with TRBD1. The ends lost 7 bases at V and 4 bases at J; junction bases unmatched: 5. Germline CDR1 SEHNR, CDR2 FQNEAQ (reference sequence). CDR3 length: 13 amino acids. CDR3 in amino acids: CASIPGQGYGYTF. CDR3 bases: TGTGCCAGCATCCCCGGACAGGGCTATGGCTACACCTTC.

This chain uses TRBV5-7 with TRBJ2-7; D might be TRBD1 (5 bases). TRBV5-7 is an ORF, with its function uncertain. With 4 bases removed from V and 0 bases from J, the gap between germline ends came to 17 bases. CDR3 length equals 16 residues. For the CDR3, the DNA is TGTGCCAGCAGCCGCTTGCCAGGGCACCACTCCTACGAGCAGTACTTC. Translation: CASSRLPGHHSYEQYF.

The chain has TRBV19 and TRBJ1-6; TRBD1 might be the D (6 bases). The CDR3 sequence is 14 residues long. Looked up from germline, CDR1 is LNHDA and CDR2 is SQIVND (reference sequence). The V end lost 7 bases, the J end lost 6 bases, and 13 bases lay between the germline ends. In DNA form, the CDR3 reads TGTGCCAGTACCGCCGGACAGCTTAATTCACCCCTCCACTTT. It is translated as CASTAGQLNSPLHF.

The rearrangement links TRBV19 to TRBJ1-4; D gene ambiguous. This CDR3 comprises 18 residues. Germline values: CDR1 LNHDA, CDR2 SQIVND (reference sequence). The V end lost 1 base, the J end lost 7 bases, and 22 bases lay between the germline ends. CDR3 nucleotide sequence: TGTGCCAGTAGTATAGGGCAAGGAGGACGGCCGTTTGGTGAAAAACTGTTTTTT. Protein product: CASSIGQGGRPFGEKLFF.

The chain links TRBV4-2 to TRBJ1-2; TRBD1 agrees at 7 bases. Trimming removed 5 bases from V and 3 bases from J; junction bases left unmatched: 9. Looked up from germline, CDR1 is LGHNA and CDR2 is YNFKEQ. The CDR3 has 15 residues. CDR3 amino acids: CASSVRDRGDYGYTF. The DNA of the CDR3 is TGTGCCAGCAGCGTCCGGGACAGAGGAGACTATGGCTACACCTTC.

J is TRBJ2-6 and V is TRBV4-1; possible D gene TRBD1, 6 bases. The CDR3 totals 16 residues. Trimming left V 2 bases short and J 2 bases short, with 10 bases between. Germline V CDR1 and CDR2: MGHRA, YSYEKL. CDR3 DNA sequence: TGCGCCAGCAGCCAAATCCGGGACACTGGGGCCAACGTCCTGACTTTC. This sequence encodes CASSQIRDTGANVLTF.

The rearrangement joins TRBV5-5 to TRBJ2-5; tentative D call: TRBD2 (7 bases). Germline V gives CDR1 SGHKS, CDR2 YYEKEE (reference sequence). Trimming left V 6 bases short and J 0 bases short, with 18 bases between. There are 16 residues in the CDR3. The CDR3 nucleotides read TGTGCCAGCATCACTGGGAGGGACAAGTACCAAGAGACCCAGTACTTC. It is translated as CASITGRDKYQETQYF.

Remarks on this clone: Other nucleotide sequences in the sample specify the same CDR3. The chain has TRBV19 and TRBJ1-2, with 10 bases that match TRBD1. Germline V CDR1 and CDR2: LNHDA, SQIVND (reference sequence). The CDR3 extends over 15 amino acids. V gave up 6 bases and J gave up 2 bases; unmatched junction bases: 6. CDR3 loop: CASRPPGQGNYGYTF. CDR3 coding DNA: TGTGCCAGTAGGCCCCCGGGACAGGGGAACTATGGCTACACCTTC.

This clone has a handful of counts. The chain employs TRBV5-6 and TRBJ2-7; D gene unclear. Looked up from germline, CDR1 is SGHDT and CDR2 is YYEEEE. The CDR3 is 12 residues long. Trimming removed 1 base at V and 1 base at J, with 3 bases between. The CDR3 sequence is CASSLLSYEQYF. CDR3 in DNA: TGTGCCAGCAGCTTGCTGTCCTACGAGCAGTACTTC.

CDR3: CASSYVGGRMGEAFF. Written as DNA, the CDR3 is TGTGCCAGCAGTTACGTAGGAGGAAGGATGGGTGAAGCTTTCTTT. V and J are TRBV6-5 and TRBJ1-1; D is unresolved. CDR3 length: 15 residues. In germline, CDR1 is MNHEY, CDR2 SVGAGI. V was clipped by 2 bases and J by 7 bases, with 17 bases between them.